Below, 32 T cell receptor beta chains from the same sample are listed, as sequenced in a study of tumor-infiltrating lymphocytes in primary liver carcinoma. Starting material for RNA and DNA co-extraction consisted of roughly 17-31 mg of unsorted bulk tissue. The input was around 0.5 ug total RNA; TCR beta cDNA was made from it with a constant-region primer. Slightly modified ARM-PCR served as the procedure for the TCR beta libraries. These libraries came from three rounds of nested multiplex PCR. Use of TRBV1-TRBV30 forward primers with a C-beta reverse primer characterized the first two PCR rounds, which lasted ten to eleven cycles each. TCRdb itself ran the multiplex PCR reads through MiXCR, one entry per CDR3 protein. The profile shows 47,000 or so distinct CDR3 sequences, about 73% of them singletons. The sequenced sample was liver tumor tissue from sampling region 3. This sample's subset: tumor region T3, left-lateral pole. Every receptor here comes from a man aged 35-49 years with primary liver carcinoma and hepatitis B virus infection.

This chain uses TRBV12-3 or TRBV12-4 with TRBJ2-7; D ambiguous. The CDR3 has 14 amino acids. V was clipped by 1 base and J by 0 bases, with 7 bases between them. The CDR3 is CASSLDTNSYEQYF. In DNA form, the CDR3 reads TGTGCCAGCAGTTTAGACACTAACTCCTACGAGCAGTACTTC.

Comment on this clonotype: In this CDR3 the conserved last residue, phenylalanine or tryptophan, is missing, so a read error is likely. The rearrangement joins TRBV5-6 to TRBJ2-1; D is ambiguous. Germline V gives CDR1 SGHDT, CDR2 YYEEEE. The CDR3 covers 16 residues. The CDR3 DNA sequence: TGTGTCAGCAGCCTCCCGGGCATAAGCTCCTACAATGAGCAGTTCCTC. As protein: CVSSLPGISSYNEQFL.

The table lists this clonotype with many counts. The chain has TRBV14 and TRBJ2-7; tentatively, D is TRBD1 (6 bases). The CDR3 length is 15 residues. With 5 bases removed from V and 3 bases from J, the gap between germline ends came to 17 bases. Germline V gene sequence: CDR1 SGHDN, CDR2 FVKESK. The CDR3 protein is CASSAILQGIYEQYF. The CDR3 bases are TGTGCCAGCAGCGCGATCTTACAGGGTATCTACGAGCAGTACTTC.

A single count supports this clonotype. Given a much more abundant clone one base away, this may be a read error. CDR3 sequence: CASSFGGGENQYF. In nucleotides, the CDR3 is TGTGCCAGCAGTTTTGGGGGCGGGGAGAACCAGTACTTC. The chain is built from TRBV28 and TRBJ2-5; either TRBD1 or TRBD2 may supply D (6 bases each). Germline V lookup: CDR1 MDHEN, CDR2 SYDVKM. The CDR3 consists of 13 residues.

Note on this clonotype: Compared with germline, one end of the junction differs, possibly owing to a read error. CDR3: CACSFESTGELFF. DNA for the CDR3: TGCGCCTGCAGCTTCGAGAGCACCGGGGAGCTGTTTTTT. V gene TRBV5-1 combines with J gene TRBJ2-2; no reliable D call. Germline-derived CDR1 and CDR2 are SGHRS and YFSETQ. This CDR3 has 13 amino acids.

Comment on this clonotype: Since a much larger clone is just one base distant, this may be a read error. V usage is TRBV12-3 or TRBV12-4 and J usage is TRBJ2-6, with D tentatively TRBD1 or TRBD2 (5 bases each). This CDR3 region has 15 residues. CDR3 region: CASQYGTSGASVLTF. DNA for the CDR3: TGTGCCAGCCAATACGGGACCTCTGGGGCCAGCGTCCTGACTTTC.

Worth noting for this clonotype: The missing conserved phenylalanine or tryptophan at the end of this CDR3 makes a read error likely. The rearrangement links TRBV29-1 to TRBJ2-1; 9 bases are shared with TRBD1. The CDR3 is 14 residues long. Germline V gene sequence: CDR1 SQVTM, CDR2 ANQGSEA. The CDR3 here is CSGLPGQGVDDQFL. The CDR3 coding sequence is TGCAGCGGATTGCCGGGACAGGGCGTGGATGACCAGTTCTTA.

About this clonotype: An end of the junction differs from the germline gene, which may be a read error. V gene TRBV5-4 combines with J gene TRBJ1-2, with D perhaps TRBD1 (5 bases). CDR1 and CDR2 from the germline V gene are SGHNT and YYREEE (reference sequence). The CDR3 covers 14 residues. CDR3 sequence (DNA): TGTGCCACCAGCTTGCGGGGGGACCTTGGTGGCTACACATTC. As protein: CATSLRGDLGGYTF.

Concerning this clonotype itself: The junction differs from germline at one of its ends, possibly a read error. The chain employs TRBV5-4 and TRBJ2-6; no clear D gene. From germline, CDR1 is SGHNT and CDR2 YYREEE (reference sequence). This CDR3 has 16 residues. The CDR3 DNA sequence: TGCACCAGCAGCCCGATTTTAGCTGCTGGGGCCAACGTCCTGACTTTC. Amino acid sequence: CTSSPILAAGANVLTF.

This clonotype showed up just once. A junction boundary mismatches the germline segment, possibly from a read error. The genes are TRBV29-1 and TRBJ2-2; a possible D gene is TRBD1 (6 bases). The germline V gene has CDR1 SQVTM and CDR2 ANQGSEA. The CDR3 is 17 amino acids. This CDR3 is CSVLGLLWTANAGELFF. CDR3 DNA: TGCAGCGTCCTTGGCCTCCTCTGGACAGCGAACGCCGGGGAGCTGTTTTTT.

This clonotype rates as medium-sized. The chain recombines TRBV29-1 with TRBJ2-7; D may be TRBD2 (6 bases). Trimming removed 6 bases from V and 1 base from J, with 13 bases in between. CDR3 size: 13 residues. The V gene's germline CDR1 is SQVTM and CDR2 ANQGSEA. CDR3 coding DNA: TGCAGCGTGGAGGGGCCCCCGTCCTACGAGCAGTACTTC. It yields the protein CSVEGPPSYEQYF.

This clonotype turned up a few times. The V and J genes are TRBV28 and TRBJ1-2; 9 bases map to TRBD1. The germline V gene has CDR1 MDHEN and CDR2 SYDVKM. With 8 bases clipped from V and 8 bases from J, the junction kept 9 bases outside the gene matches. This CDR3 is built from 13 residues. The chain's CDR3 is CASVRDREEGYTF. CDR3 DNA: TGTGCCAGCGTAAGGGACAGGGAGGAAGGCTACACCTTC.

This chain joins TRBV11-2 and TRBJ1-5, with D unclear. The CDR3 contains 16 residues. Trimming took off 4 bases at V and 3 bases at J, with 16 bases between the two ends. The germline V gene encodes CDR1 SGHAT and CDR2 FQNNGV. CDR3 DNA: TGTGCCAGCAGCTCGGGCGGGGAGTATGACAATCAGCCCCAGCATTTT. This encodes CASSSGGEYDNQPQHF.

Turning to this clonotype: Mismatch with germline at one junction end may stem from a read error. The rearrangement joins TRBV11-2 to TRBJ1-3; D might be TRBD1 (5 bases). Germline V gives CDR1 SGHAT, CDR2 FQNNGV. This CDR3 spans 14 amino acids. The CDR3 DNA follows: TGTGCCAGCAGCTTAGAGGCTGGGCGGGACTCCATATTTTTT. Protein sequence: CASSLEAGRDSIFF.

V and J are TRBV11-2 and TRBJ2-5; D is uncertain. This CDR3 is built from 12 residues. Germline CDR1 is SGHAT and CDR2 is FQNNGV. V lost 0 bases, J lost 5 bases, and 4 bases lay in between. CDR3 in DNA: TGTGCCAGCAGCTTAGATCGGGAGACCCAGTACTTC. Its translation is CASSLDRETQYF.

This clonotype was recorded only once. CDR3 nucleotide sequence: TGTGCCAGTAGGACTGGCGGGAGAGTCCAAGAGACCCAGTACTTC. It encodes CASRTGGRVQETQYF. This chain connects TRBV6-5 to TRBJ2-5, with 7 bases fitting TRBD2. The germline V gene encodes CDR1 MNHEY and CDR2 SVGAGI. This CDR3 contains 15 residues. V shed 9 bases and J 1 base; nucleotides not matched to a gene: 11.

Points on this clonotype: A much more abundant neighbour one base away suggests this may be a read error. The chain has TRBV30 and TRBJ2-3; D tentatively fits TRBD1 or TRBD2 (5 bases each). Germline V gene sequence: CDR1 GTSNPN, CDR2 SVGIG (reference sequence). The V and J ends lost 8 bases and 2 bases respectively, with 17 bases between them. The CDR3 totals 14 residues. Here the CDR3 DNA reads TGTGCCGGGGACCAAGGCGGAAACACAGATACGCAGTATTTT. Translation gives CAGDQGGNTDTQYF.

This clonotype showed up just a few times. The chain recombines TRBV7-6 with TRBJ2-7; the match to TRBD1 covers 8 bases. Looked up from germline, CDR1 is SGHVS and CDR2 is FNYEAQ. J was trimmed by 5 bases and V by 1 base; bases with no gene match: 16. There are 18 residues in the CDR3. CDR3 in DNA: TGTGCCAGCAGCTTAGGGGCTTGGAGAGACAGGGGTTTCCACGAGCAGTACTTC. Its protein is CASSLGAWRDRGFHEQYF.

This clonotype turned up a few times. This sequence may be a read error, since a much larger clone differs from it by one base. The genes are TRBV6-1 and TRBJ1-1; D might be TRBD1 (6 bases). This CDR3 is 15 amino acids long. Germline values: CDR1 MNHNS, CDR2 SASEGT. V dropped 6 bases and J dropped 5 bases, with 19 bases sitting between them. This CDR3 is CASSAQQGRSTEAFF. Here the CDR3 DNA reads TGTGCCAGCAGCGCTCAACAGGGTCGGAGTACTGAAGCTTTCTTT.

This clonotype was seen just once. A read error may explain this, as a much larger clone is one base away. This is likely a read error, given that the CDR3 carries no conserved phenylalanine or tryptophan at its end. The V call is TRBV28, the J call TRBJ2-7; no reliable D call. Germline loops: CDR1 MDHEN, CDR2 SYDVKM. Trimming pared 5 bases from V and 2 bases from J, leaving 10 bases between. The CDR3 is 13 residues long. The CDR3 DNA sequence: TGTGCCAGCAGTAAGGCAGTGGCCTACGAGCAGTACCTC. This sequence encodes CASSKAVAYEQYL.

This clonotype has a single count. Germline and junction disagree at one end, which may indicate a read error. The V call is TRBV7-9, the J call TRBJ1-2; unclear D gene. CDR3 length: 12 residues. CDR1 is SEHNR, CDR2 FQNEAQ, per germline (reference sequence). DNA for the CDR3: TGTGCCGGCAGCTGCGTGGAAGCCGTCTACACCTTC. Protein sequence: CAGSCVEAVYTF.

The CDR3 coding sequence is TGCAGTGCTAGGCCCGGGGGCGTCAACATTCAGTACTTC. It is translated as CSARPGGVNIQYF. The gene calls are TRBV20-1 and TRBJ2-4; D could derive from TRBD1 or TRBD2 (6 bases each). V lost 3 bases and J lost 7, with 13 bases in between. Germline V gives CDR1 DFQATT, CDR2 SNEGSKA (reference sequence). The CDR3 has 13 amino acids.

About this clonotype itself: One junction end does not reproduce the germline sequence, and a read error may be involved. The chain is built from TRBV5-4 and TRBJ2-5; TRBD1 agrees at 8 bases. The CDR3 spans 15 residues. Germline CDR1 is SGHNT and CDR2 is YYREEE (reference sequence). Here the CDR3 reads CASSSMTGVRETQYF. CDR3 DNA sequence: TGTGCCAGCAGCAGCATGACAGGGGTTCGCGAGACCCAATACTTC.

This clonotype is a singleton in its sample. At one of its ends the junction is not consistent with the germline gene, which may arise from a read error. The chain carries TRBV4-2 and TRBJ2-1; TRBD1 matches at 10 bases. Germline assignment: CDR1 LGHNA and CDR2 YNFKEQ. The CDR3 sequence is 15 residues long. CDR3 bases: TGTGCCAGCAGCCGAGATGGGACAGGGGACAATGAGGAGTTCTTC. The encoded protein is CASSRDGTGDNEEFF.

This chain connects TRBV12-3 or TRBV12-4 to TRBJ2-1, with 9 positions matching TRBD1. CDR3 size: 16 residues. The trim removed 7 bases at V and 9 bases at J, leaving 16 bases unmatched. The CDR3 loop reads CASTLPGTGLGGEQFF. The CDR3 DNA reads TGTGCCAGCACTTTGCCCGGGACAGGGCTCGGGGGTGAGCAGTTCTTC.

On this clonotype itself: A junction end diverges from the germline sequence, so it may reflect a read error. The chain recombines TRBV29-1 with TRBJ2-3; 13 positions match TRBD2. The length of the CDR3 is 18 residues. The germline V gene encodes CDR1 SQVTM and CDR2 ANQGSEA. The CDR3 nucleotides read TGCAGCGCGTCAGGGGTGCGGACTAGCGGGAGAGCCACAGTTACGCAGTATTTT. Residues: CSASGVRTSGRATVTQYF.

A remark on this clonotype: Without the conserved terminal phenylalanine or tryptophan, this CDR3 likely stems from a read error. Because the CDR3's place on the DNA is in doubt, the DNA is left out and the CDR3 is given as listed by TCRdb. The CDR3 here is CASSLDPGQVYNEQLL. The V gene is TRBV28, the J gene TRBJ2-1; no DNA check was done on the table's D call, TRBD1. The CDR3 region is 16 residues in length, termini included. The germline V gene has CDR1 MDHEN and CDR2 SYDVKM.

The chain uses TRBV5-5 and TRBJ2-5; D tentatively reads TRBD1 or TRBD2 (6 bases each). The germline V gene has CDR1 SGHKS and CDR2 YYEKEE (reference sequence). There are 16 residues in the CDR3. The ends were cut back, 1 base at V and 13 bases at J, with 26 bases in the middle. The CDR3 bases are TGTGCCAGCAGCTTGCGGCGCCAGGGGAGGCAAGAGGCCCTGTACTTC. Amino acid sequence: CASSLRRQGRQEALYF.

Note on this clonotype: One junction end disagrees with the germline gene, perhaps due to a read error. CDR3 in DNA: TGTGCCAGCAGCCAATATTCGGGAGGAGGCTATGAGCAGTGCTTC. Translating it yields CASSQYSGGGYEQCF. The chain is built from TRBV11-2 and TRBJ2-7; TRBD2 matches 7 bases. The length of the CDR3 is 15 residues. Germline-derived CDR1 and CDR2 are SGHAT and FQNNGV.

This rearrangement joins TRBV28 to TRBJ2-3; D ambiguous. Germline CDR1 is MDHEN and CDR2 is SYDVKM. The CDR3 sequence is 16 residues long. V gave up 4 bases and J gave up 5 bases, with 19 bases separating them. In DNA, the CDR3 is TGTGCCAGCAGTTCCGCAGAGACTTTCGTGGGAGATACGCAGTATTTT. Protein: CASSSAETFVGDTQYF.

The rearrangement joins TRBV7-3 to TRBJ2-1, with D possibly called TRBD1 or TRBD2 (6 bases each). The CDR3 spans 15 residues. V was pared by 5 bases and J by 2 bases, with 13 bases between. Germline V gene data show CDR1 as SGHTA and CDR2 as FQGTGA. The CDR3 loop is CASSPKGGTYNEQFF. CDR3 nucleotides: TGTGCCAGCAGCCCCAAAGGGGGGACCTACAATGAGCAGTTCTTC.

The V gene is TRBV11-2, the J gene TRBJ2-7; D possibly corresponds to TRBD2 (8 bases). The germline V and J ends were trimmed by 5 bases and 11 bases, with 25 bases remaining between them. The germline gives CDR1 SGHAT, CDR2 FQNNGV. This CDR3 contains 15 residues. The CDR3 nucleotides are TGTGCCAGCAGCCGATATTCGGGAGGGGGCTATGAGAAGTACTTC. Translation: CASSRYSGGGYEKYF.